What follows is one T cell receptor (beta chain) and its context. An input of about 0.45 to 1 ug of RNA was subjected to reverse transcription using random hexamers. TCRdb re-called the immunoSEQ multiplex PCR reads with MiXCR, one entry per CDR3 protein. Among 150,000 to 200,000 distinct CDR3 sequences listed, over 75% were seen once. The sample belongs to a study of CD8 T cells in Susac syndrome. The V and J ends lost 0 bases and 0 bases respectively, with 9 bases between them. The CDR3 contains 16 residues. Germline-derived CDR1 and CDR2 are SGHNT and YYREEE (reference sequence). As judged by recently defined diagnostic criteria, patients with Susac syndrome had definite or probable disease.

Sequencing was carried out using CD4+ T cells from PBMCs. V is TRBV5-4 and J is TRBJ2-2; D uncertain. The clonotype comes from a human donor with Susac syndrome. The CDR3 loop reads CASSLDRAANTGELFF. The DNA for the CDR3 is TGTGCCAGCAGCTTGGATAGGGCGGCGAACACCGGGGAGCTGTTTTTT.